The T cell receptor beta chain under discussion was sequenced for a study of post-analysis software for immune sequencing data. Study in general: The cohort encompassed relapsing-remitting, secondary progressive and progressive-relapsing multiple sclerosis disease courses. Points from the study as a whole: Same-batch preparations were strongly co-clustered by F measure. In multiple sclerosis, normalized Chao1 diversity was significantly below that of controls. Relative to controls, patients had five TRBV segments at higher frequency, with TRBV5-6, TRBV5-1 and TRBV20-1 among these.

CDR3 length equals 16 residues. Remarks on this clonotype: No antigen is known for it.

Each TCR beta cDNA library carried unique molecular identifiers. Each batch of roughly 1 to 11 million T cells produced 500,000 to 600,000 cDNA molecules. TCRdb ran MiXCR on the PCR reads and lists one entry per CDR3 protein. The sample includes roughly 700,000 distinct CDR3 sequences, 30% of them seen just once. V and J are TRBV21-1 and TRBJ2-7; TRBD1 is taken as the D call from the table, unchecked against the DNA. TRBV21-1 is classified as a pseudogene. The receptor was derived from a girl under 18 with multiple sclerosis. The sample consisted of blood. The DNA for the CDR3 is TGTGCCAGCAGCCCCGAGACAGGGGAGGTCAACTACGAGCAGTACTTC. It specifies CASSPETGEVNYEQYF.